Shown below are 8 T cell receptor beta chains from a single sample sequenced in a study of blood T cell repertoires in COVID-19. The table came from immunoSEQ multiplex PCR; TCRdb's copy has only in-frame clones and leaves some out. The sample lists under 200,000 clones, about 80% occurring once. The source material was peripheral blood. These TCRs come from a man in his sixties or seventies with active or convalescent COVID-19.

The chain combines TRBV27 with TRBJ1-6; no reliable D call. The ends were cut back, 5 bases at V and 7 bases at J, with 12 bases in the middle. The germline V gene encodes CDR1 MNHEY and CDR2 SMNVEV (reference sequence). The CDR3 has 14 residues. CDR3 residues: CASSPRGTNSPLHF. The CDR3 DNA reads as TGTGCCAGCAGTCCCCGAGGAACAAATTCACCCCTCCACTTT.

This chain uses TRBV15 with TRBJ2-2, with 8 bases lining up with TRBD2. V shed 0 bases and J 3 bases; nucleotides not matched to a gene: 3. The V gene's germline CDR1 is LNHNV and CDR2 YYDKDF (reference sequence). This CDR3 has 16 amino acids. The chain's CDR3 is CATSRDPGLDTGELFF. As DNA, the CDR3 is TGTGCCACCAGCAGAGATCCGGGACTAGACACCGGGGAGCTGTTTTTT. The full variable domain, its missing parts supplied by reference TRBV15 and TRBJ2-2, is DAMVIQNPRYQVTQFGKPVTLSCSQTLNHNVMYWYQQKSSQAPKLLFHYYDKDFNNEADTPDNFQSRRPNTSFCFLDIRSPGLGDTAMYLCATSRDPGLDTGELFFGEGSRLTVL.

The chain is built from TRBV11-2 and TRBJ1-1; TRBD1 matches 7 bases. CDR1 is SGHAT and CDR2 is FQNNGV in the germline V gene. CDR3 length: 15 residues. Trimming cost V 5 bases and J 1 base; bases outside gene matches: 7. The CDR3 DNA is TGTGCCAGCAGCCCAACGGGACAGCGGAACACTGAAGCTTTCTTT. Residues: CASSPTGQRNTEAFF.

The chain recombines TRBV30 with TRBJ1-5; D gene ambiguous. This CDR3 has 14 residues. The V end lost 0 bases, the J end lost 6 bases, and 12 bases lay between the germline ends. Germline V gene sequence: CDR1 GTSNPN, CDR2 SVGIG (reference sequence). DNA for the CDR3: TGTGCCTGGAGTGTACCGGGAGGAGGTCAGCCCCAGCATTTT. Translated, it gives CAWSVPGGGQPQHF.

The gene calls are TRBV7-2 and TRBJ1-5; TRBD1 aligns across 7 bases. This CDR3 is built from 15 residues. CDR1 and CDR2 (germline): SGHTA, FQGNSA. V was pared by 4 bases and J by 1 base, with 4 bases of the junction left unmatched. The CDR3 nucleotides read TGTGCCAGCAGCTCGGACAGGAGGAGCAATCAGCCCCAGCATTTT. Amino acid sequence: CASSSDRRSNQPQHF.

The genes are TRBV20-1 and TRBJ2-1; 11 bases align to TRBD2. Looked up from germline, CDR1 is DFQATT and CDR2 is SNEGSKA (reference sequence). The V segment lost 3 bases and the J segment 4 bases; nucleotides outside the gene matches: 8. The CDR3 is 16 residues long. CDR3 protein: CSASPPSGRQYNEQFF. As DNA, the CDR3 is TGCAGTGCTAGTCCTCCTAGCGGGAGGCAATACAATGAGCAGTTCTTC.

The chain combines TRBV18 with TRBJ1-5; 9 positions match TRBD1. V shed 2 bases, J shed 0 bases, and the junction held 8 bases outside the gene matches. In germline, CDR1 is KGHSH, CDR2 LQKENI. The CDR3 totals 18 residues. The CDR3 sequence: CASSPGGQGSFSNQPQHF. CDR3 nucleotides: TGTGCCAGCTCACCAGGAGGACAGGGGAGCTTTAGCAATCAGCCCCAGCATTTT.

This chain joins TRBV6-5 and TRBJ1-1, with D hard to call. Per the germline V gene, CDR1 is MNHEY and CDR2 is SVGAGI. This CDR3 region has 13 residues. The V end lost 0 bases, the J end lost 7 bases, and 9 bases lay between the germline ends. The chain's CDR3 is CASSYSGDLEAFF. The CDR3 bases are TGTGCCAGCAGTTACTCAGGAGATCTTGAAGCTTTCTTT.